A single sample gave rise to the 3 T cell receptor beta chains below, sequenced in a study of blood T cell repertoires in COVID-19. The data were produced by immunoSEQ multiplex PCR, yet TCRdb's version contains in-frame clones alone and is incomplete. Of about 120,000 clones in the sample, 87% were seen once. Sequences were obtained from peripheral blood. These receptors were obtained from a woman aged 70-85 years with acute or convalescent COVID-19.

This clone was recorded a few times. The chain is built from TRBV5-5 and TRBJ1-2; no firm D call. The V gene's germline CDR1 is SGHKS and CDR2 YYEKEE (reference sequence). The CDR3 extends over 15 amino acids. V was trimmed by 3 bases and J by 0 bases, leaving 12 bases between them. Here the CDR3 reads CASSYRRDSNYGYTF. The CDR3 nucleotides are TGTGCCAGCAGCTACCGACGGGATTCTAACTATGGCTACACCTTC.

This clone was observed a few times. The chain has TRBV5-1 and TRBJ1-5; 7 bases match TRBD1. This CDR3 has 14 residues. The ends lost 0 bases at V and 5 bases at J; junction bases unmatched: 2. CDR1 and CDR2 from the germline V gene are SGHRS and YFSETQ. CDR3 amino acids: CASSLVTGDQPQHF. The CDR3 region has the DNA TGCGCCAGCAGCTTGGTTACAGGGGATCAGCCCCAGCATTTT.

V and J are TRBV10-3 and TRBJ2-5; D call uncertain. This CDR3 is 16 amino acids long. Trimming took 3 bases from V and 0 from J, leaving 14 bases between them. Germline V gene lookup returns CDR1 ENHRY and CDR2 SYGVKD. CDR3 nucleotides: TGTGCCATCAGTGACGTCGCTCGAGCGAACCAAGAGACCCAGTACTTC. Translating gives CAISDVARANQETQYF.